What follows are 19 T cell receptor beta chains derived from one specimen sequenced in a study of molecular identifiers for immune sequencing clone quantification. TCRdb re-called the PCR reads with MiXCR, one entry per CDR3 protein. The table lists approximately 90,000 distinct CDR3 sequences, roughly a fifth of them singletons, with more than 0.85% in the top ten. Sequencing was done on a sample of naive CD8+ T cells from blood, with Jurkat cell RNA spiked in. Subset meaning: FACS-sorted CD8+CD4-CCR7+CD45RA+ naive T cells. These receptors were obtained from a human donor in good health. Some libraries in this study had Jurkat cell RNA spiked in.

The sample holds many counts of this clonotype. The chain is built from TRBV12-5 and TRBJ2-7; possible D gene TRBD1, 6 bases. V shed 6 bases and J shed 5 bases, with 20 bases lying between them. CDR1 and CDR2 from the germline V gene are LGHNT and FRNRAP. The CDR3 is 15 amino acids. The CDR3 loop reads CASGKEQGMIHEQYF. The DNA for the CDR3 is TGTGCTAGTGGAAAAGAACAGGGCATGATCCACGAGCAGTACTTC. The variable domain in full, completed from reference TRBV12-5 and TRBJ2-7, reads DARVTQTPRHKVTEMGQEVTMRCQPILGHNTVFWYRQTMMQGLELLAYFRNRAPLDDSGMPKDRFSAEMPDATLATLKIQPSEPRDSAVYFCASGKEQGMIHEQYFGPGTRLTVT.

This clonotype has just one count. This rearrangement joins TRBV2 to TRBJ2-1, with 11 bases aligning to TRBD2. The germline V gene encodes CDR1 SNHLY and CDR2 FYNNEI. The CDR3 spans 16 residues. The V and J ends lost 6 bases and 4 bases, in that order; junction bases with no gene match: 8. CDR3 in DNA: TGTGCCAGCAGAGTGCGGGGACTAGCGGAATACAATGAGCAGTTCTTC. Its translation: CASRVRGLAEYNEQFF.

With regard to this clonotype: With a much larger clone just one base away, this may be a read error. The J gene is TRBJ2-2, the V gene TRBV7-9; D not certain. Germline-derived CDR1 and CDR2 are SEHNR and FQNEAQ (reference sequence). The CDR3 runs to 12 residues. DNA of the CDR3: TGTGCCGGCAGCCCCCCGGCCGGGGAGCTGTTTTTT. Encoded protein: CAGSPPAGELFF.

This clonotype has ten or more counts. This chain uses TRBV11-2 with TRBJ2-1; D is ambiguous. Germline V gene lookup returns CDR1 SGHAT and CDR2 FQNNGV. The ends were cut back, 8 bases at V and 4 bases at J, with 12 bases in the middle. CDR3 length: 13 residues. The CDR3 loop reads CASVGGVYNEQFF. CDR3 nucleotide sequence: TGTGCCAGCGTGGGCGGAGTATACAATGAGCAGTTCTTC.

This clonotype was observed at least ten times. The chain combines TRBV14 with TRBJ2-1; 9 bases line up with TRBD2. Germline CDR1 reads SGHDN; CDR2 reads FVKESK. The CDR3 has 13 residues. Germline trimming cut 1 base from V and 9 bases from J; bases unmatched to any gene: 1. Here the CDR3 reads CASSQGGGGEQFF. CDR3 DNA sequence: TGTGCCAGCAGCCAAGGCGGGGGGGGTGAGCAGTTCTTC.

This clonotype was seen a few times. The chain joins TRBV2 to TRBJ2-1, with 9 nucleotides matching TRBD1. Trimming removed 6 bases from V and 3 bases from J; junction bases left unmatched: 3. The CDR3 totals 14 residues. The germline gives CDR1 SNHLY, CDR2 FYNNEI. The CDR3: CASRGTGSYNEQFF. CDR3 coding DNA: TGTGCCAGCAGGGGGACAGGGAGCTACAATGAGCAGTTCTTC.

This clonotype was seen only once. As the CDR3 is not closed by the conserved phenylalanine or tryptophan, this likely results from a read error. This chain links TRBV19 with TRBJ1-5; TRBD1 matches 7 bases. The germline CDR1 and CDR2 sequences are LNHDA and SQIVND (reference sequence). Trimming took 9 bases from V and 6 from J; bases not matched to a gene: 11. The CDR3 length is 14 residues. CDR3 DNA sequence: TGTGCCAGCAGGACAGGACCCGCCCTTCAGCCCCAGCATCTT. Its protein is CASRTGPALQPQHL.

This clonotype was seen at least ten times. The chain links TRBV6-2 or TRBV6-3 to TRBJ1-1, with D tentatively TRBD1 (5 bases). Trimming shortened V by 6 bases and J by 1 base, and 9 bases separated the two germline ends. Germline values: CDR1 MNHEY, CDR2 SVGEGT. The CDR3 spans 13 residues. In nucleotides, the CDR3 is TGTGCCAGCAGCTTTACAGGGAACACTGAAGCTTTCTTT. The encoded protein is CASSFTGNTEAFF.

The chain joins TRBV14 to TRBJ2-1; D may match TRBD1 or TRBD2 (5 bases each). The CDR3 loop spans 15 amino acids. V lost 4 bases and J lost 0, with 10 bases in between. The germline CDR1 and CDR2 sequences are SGHDN and FVKESK. The CDR3 DNA is TGTGCCAGCAGCCCCGGGACCACCTCCTACAATGAGCAGTTCTTC. This encodes CASSPGTTSYNEQFF.

This clonotype was detected many times. This chain uses TRBV12-3 or TRBV12-4 with TRBJ2-7; D remains unclear. The CDR3 covers 13 residues. V lost 3 bases, J lost 2 bases, and 8 bases lay in between. The DNA of the CDR3 is TGTGCCAGCAGTTTTCTGCCTACCTACGAGCAGTACTTC. The encoded protein is CASSFLPTYEQYF.

CDR3 DNA sequence: TGTGCCAGCAGTTACGGAGACAGGGTTGTGTACGAGCAGTACTTC. Its translation is CASSYGDRVVYEQYF. The genes are TRBV6-5 and TRBJ2-7; 7 positions match TRBD1. V trimming: 2 bases; J trimming: 4 bases; junction bases outside the gene matches: 8. The CDR3 has 15 amino acids. Germline loops: CDR1 MNHEY, CDR2 SVGAGI.

CDR3 region: CASSLRFPYEQYF. CDR3 DNA: TGTGCCAGCAGCTTGCGCTTCCCCTACGAGCAGTACTTC. The V and J genes are TRBV7-6 and TRBJ2-7; no definite D call. The length of the CDR3 is 13 residues. CDR1 SGHVS and CDR2 FNYEAQ come from the germline V gene. Trimming removed 3 bases at V and 2 bases at J, with 8 bases between.

Many counts were recorded for this clonotype. The chain has TRBV12-3 or TRBV12-4 and TRBJ2-7; D possibly uses TRBD1 or TRBD2 (6 bases each). CDR3 size: 13 residues. With 3 bases removed from V and 5 bases from J, the gap between germline ends came to 11 bases. The CDR3 DNA reads TGTGCCAGCAGTTTTTTCCGGGGGCACGAGCAGTACTTC. Translated, it gives CASSFFRGHEQYF.

Ten or more counts support this clonotype. The rearrangement joins TRBV7-6 to TRBJ2-3; D uncertain. V lost 5 bases and J 5 bases, leaving 11 bases between the germline ends. The CDR3 runs 13 residues. Germline V gene sequence: CDR1 SGHVS, CDR2 FNYEAQ. CDR3 nucleotide sequence: TGTGCCAGCAGCCACGGACGGATAGATACGCAGTATTTT. Protein: CASSHGRIDTQYF. Full variable domain (remainder filled in from reference TRBV7-6 and TRBJ2-3): GAGVSQSPRYKVTKRGQDVALRCDPISGHVSLYWYRQALGQGPEFLTYFNYEAQQDKSGLPNDRFSAERPEGSISTLTIQRTEQRDSAMYRCASSHGRIDTQYFGPGTRLTVL.

This clonotype occurred many times. This chain uses TRBV4-1 with TRBJ1-2; D ambiguous. The germline gives CDR1 MGHRA, CDR2 YSYEKL. The CDR3 is 13 amino acids. V dropped 0 bases and J dropped 5 bases, with 7 bases sitting between them. The CDR3 protein is CASSQESSYGYTF. The DNA of the CDR3 is TGCGCCAGCAGCCAAGAGAGCAGTTATGGCTACACCTTC.

The chain joins TRBV27 to TRBJ2-2, with D possibly matching TRBD2 (6 bases). CDR3 size: 14 residues. Trimming took 4 bases from V and 4 from J, leaving 10 bases between them. Germline loops: CDR1 MNHEY, CDR2 SMNVEV (reference sequence). The CDR3 here is CASSSGLTTGELFF. CDR3 in DNA: TGTGCCAGCAGTTCCGGACTAACCACCGGGGAGCTGTTTTTT.

In its sample, this clonotype was seen many times. The chain carries TRBV20-1 and TRBJ2-7; unclear D gene. Trimming left V 4 bases short and J 4 bases short, with 17 bases between. The CDR3 runs 14 residues. The germline CDR1 and CDR2 sequences are DFQATT and SNEGSKA (reference sequence). The CDR3 DNA sequence: TGCAGTGCTAACCCCCCGACCCCATCTTACGAGCAGTACTTC. It specifies CSANPPTPSYEQYF.

This clonotype was picked up many times. This chain joins TRBV30 and TRBJ2-3; 8 bases are a match to TRBD2. The CDR3 is 14 residues long. V lost 5 bases to trimming and J lost 4 bases; unmatched junction nucleotides: 8. Germline loops: CDR1 GTSNPN, CDR2 SVGIG (reference sequence). The CDR3 protein is CAWDGAGGADTQYF. Written as DNA, the CDR3 is TGTGCCTGGGACGGTGCGGGGGGTGCAGATACGCAGTATTTT.

J is TRBJ2-1 and V is TRBV3-1, with 9 bases that match TRBD2. Germline assignment: CDR1 LGHDT and CDR2 YNNKEL (reference sequence). The CDR3 runs to 16 residues. V dropped 4 bases and J dropped 5; count of bases not matched to a gene: 9. The CDR3 DNA reads as TGTGCCAGCAGCCTCGGGACTAGCACACAAAACAATGAGCAGTTCTTC. Amino acids: CASSLGTSTQNNEQFF.